What follows are 28 T cell receptor beta chains derived from one specimen sequenced in a study of beta chain features in type 1 diabetes. Expressed TCRB transcripts were sequenced because the entire RNA isolate underwent reverse transcription. Sequencing was performed with immunoSEQ multiplex PCR; in TCRdb, only in-frame clones are kept and a portion is missing. There are more than 140,000 clones in the sample; roughly 10% occur only once, and nearly 0.65% lies in the top ten. Sequences were obtained from central memory CD4+ T cells from blood. These receptors were taken from a woman between 40 and 50 years old in good health.

This clone has just a few counts. The chain is built from TRBV7-9 and TRBJ1-2; 11 nucleotides line up with TRBD1. J was trimmed by 8 bases and V by 4 bases; bases with no gene match: 18. This CDR3 spans 18 amino acids. Per the germline V gene, CDR1 is SEHNR and CDR2 is FQNEAQ (reference sequence). For the CDR3, the DNA is TGTGCCAGCAGCTACCGAGCCGGGACAGGGGGACGAGCGGGGGGCTACACCTTC. Its translation is CASSYRAGTGGRAGGYTF.

The chain carries TRBV9 and TRBJ1-1, with D unclear. The ends were cut back, 3 bases at V and 5 bases at J, with 11 bases in the middle. Germline V gene sequence: CDR1 SGDLS, CDR2 YYNGEE. This CDR3 comprises 13 residues. The CDR3 is CASSAGRGTEAFF. The CDR3 DNA sequence: TGTGCCAGCAGCGCTGGGCGGGGTACTGAAGCTTTCTTT. The entire variable domain, with the rest obtained from reference TRBV9 and TRBJ1-1, is as follows: DSGVTQTPKHLITATGQRVTLRCSPRSGDLSVYWYQQSLDQGLQFLIQYYNGEERAKGNILERFSAQQFPDLHSELNLSSLELGDSALYFCASSAGRGTEAFFGQGTRLTVV.

This clone was observed a handful of times. This CDR3 is also generated by other DNA sequences in the sample. The chain employs TRBV9 and TRBJ2-7; 8 bases are a match to TRBD1. Looked up from germline, CDR1 is SGDLS and CDR2 is YYNGEE. After removal of 3 bases from V and 0 bases from J, the junction contained 5 bases not matched to a gene. The CDR3 is 15 residues long. CDR3 coding DNA: TGTGCCAGCAGCGCCGGGACAGGAATCTCCTACGAGCAGTACTTC. Its translation is CASSAGTGISYEQYF.

CDR3 DNA sequence: TGTGCCAGCTCACCCGGAGCGGGGGTCCCCACAGATACGCAGTATTTT. It encodes CASSPGAGVPTDTQYF. The rearrangement uses TRBV18 and TRBJ2-3; TRBD2 matches 8 bases. This CDR3 is built from 16 residues. Germline CDR1 is KGHSH and CDR2 is LQKENI. V was clipped by 3 bases and J by 2 bases; unmatched bases: 7.

This clone was counted between two and nine times. The V and J genes are TRBV2 and TRBJ1-1; 9 bases match TRBD1. V lost 7 bases, J lost 5 bases, and 5 bases stayed unmatched. From germline, CDR1 is SNHLY and CDR2 FYNNEI. The CDR3 has 13 amino acids. The DNA for the CDR3 is TGTGCCAGCACGGGACAGGGTTTGACTGAAGCTTTCTTT. This codes for CASTGQGLTEAFF.

CDR3 sequence: CASSTTGGPGETQYF. Written as DNA, the CDR3 is TGTGCCAGTAGTACCACGGGGGGGCCGGGGGAGACCCAGTACTTC. V usage is TRBV19 and J usage is TRBJ2-5, with TRBD2 matching over 8 bases. V gave up 4 bases and J gave up 5 bases; unmatched junction bases: 9. The V gene's germline CDR1 is LNHDA and CDR2 SQIVND (reference sequence). The CDR3 loop spans 15 amino acids.

At least ten counts were recorded for this clone. The chain couples TRBV4-3 to TRBJ1-2; D possibly corresponds to TRBD1 (5 bases). This CDR3 is 15 amino acids long. V gave up 0 bases and J gave up 8 bases, with 16 bases separating them. The germline CDR1 and CDR2 sequences are LGHNA and YSLEER. CDR3 bases: TGCGCCAGCAGCCAAGATCCGACAGCCCTATGGGGCTACACCTTC. This gives the protein CASSQDPTALWGYTF.

This clone was picked up many times. This chain links TRBV7-7 with TRBJ2-2; no clear D gene. The CDR3 sequence is 13 residues long. The V end was cut by 5 bases, the J end by 1 base, with 5 bases between. CDR1 is SSHAT, CDR2 FNYEAQ, per germline (reference sequence). CDR3 bases: TGTGCCAGCAGCCCCATGAACACCGGGGAGCTGTTTTTT. Translating it yields CASSPMNTGELFF.

The V call is TRBV5-6, the J call TRBJ1-4; TRBD1 agrees at 8 bases. The germline V gene has CDR1 SGHDT and CDR2 YYEEEE. Trimming took 0 bases from V and 7 from J; bases not matched to a gene: 2. The CDR3 consists of 14 residues. In DNA, the CDR3 is TGTGCCAGCAGCTTGGGACAGGGGATTGAAAAACTGTTTTTT. Amino acid sequence: CASSLGQGIEKLFF.

The V call is TRBV5-6, the J call TRBJ2-2, with D hard to call. The V and J ends lost 5 bases and 6 bases respectively, with 17 bases between them. From germline, CDR1 is SGHDT and CDR2 YYEEEE. The CDR3 is 15 residues long. CDR3 bases: TGTGCCAGCAGGACCCTCCTGCTAGAGCCCGGGGAGCTGTTTTTT. It is translated as CASRTLLLEPGELFF.

This clone was counted only a few times. The rearrangement links TRBV4-2 to TRBJ1-4; weak D call: TRBD1 (6 bases). Germline V gene lookup returns CDR1 LGHNA and CDR2 YNFKEQ. Trimming stripped 4 bases from V and 4 bases from J, with 16 bases between. CDR3 length: 16 amino acids. As DNA, the CDR3 is TGTGCCAGCAGCCTACCCCAGACAGGAAATAATGAAAAACTGTTTTTT. Translated: CASSLPQTGNNEKLFF.

This clone was detected only a few times. The chain combines TRBV5-1 with TRBJ1-2; TRBD1 matches 8 bases. V dropped 4 bases and J dropped 0; count of bases not matched to a gene: 8. Germline V CDR1 and CDR2: SGHRS, YFSETQ. The CDR3 length is 16 residues. The DNA for the CDR3 is TGCGCCAGCAGCGATACCCCAGGGGGCCCTAACTATGGCTACACCTTC. It encodes CASSDTPGGPNYGYTF.

The chain employs TRBV11-2 and TRBJ2-7; D possibly corresponds to TRBD2 (5 bases). There are 14 residues in the CDR3. The ends were cut back, 4 bases at V and 6 bases at J, with 16 bases in the middle. Looked up from germline, CDR1 is SGHAT and CDR2 is FQNNGV. The CDR3 nucleotides read TGTGCCAGCAGCTACACTAGTTTCCTGGGCGAGCAGTACTTC. It yields the protein CASSYTSFLGEQYF.

The chain combines TRBV6-5 with TRBJ1-5; tentatively, D is TRBD1 (5 bases). This CDR3 comprises 13 residues. The germline V gene encodes CDR1 MNHEY and CDR2 SVGAGI. V was trimmed by 6 bases and J by 5 bases, leaving 11 bases between them. The CDR3 spells CASRMTDDQPQHF. CDR3 sequence (DNA): TGTGCCAGCAGGATGACAGACGATCAGCCCCAGCATTTT.

This clone occurred many times. The chain uses TRBV23-1 and TRBJ2-7, with D possibly being TRBD1 (5 bases). Being an ORF, TRBV23-1 has a function that is uncertain. Trimming left V 6 bases short and J 0 bases short, with 21 bases between. This CDR3 contains 17 residues. CDR3 residues: CASSEARAILNSYEQYF. The CDR3, as DNA: TGCGCCAGCAGCGAGGCCAGGGCCATTCTTAACTCCTACGAGCAGTACTTC.

V is TRBV19 and J is TRBJ2-1, with 15 nucleotides matching TRBD2. The CDR3 is made up of 15 amino acids. CDR1 is LNHDA and CDR2 is SQIVND in the germline V gene (reference sequence). The V segment lost 5 bases and the J segment 9 bases; nucleotides outside the gene matches: 5. CDR3 loop: CASSSPGLAGGEQFF. The CDR3 DNA is TGTGCCAGTAGTTCTCCGGGACTAGCGGGGGGTGAGCAGTTCTTC.

The chain has TRBV7-6 and TRBJ1-1, with D possibly TRBD1 on 5 matching bases. Between the trimmed V and J ends, which lost 1 base and 6 bases, there was a span of 12 bases. This CDR3 is built from 14 residues. Germline lookup yields CDR1 SGHVS and CDR2 FNYEAQ. The CDR3: CASSLGQGLAEAFF. In DNA, the CDR3 is TGTGCCAGCAGCTTAGGCCAGGGACTGGCTGAAGCTTTCTTT. Together with reference TRBV7-6 and TRBJ1-1, the CDR3 gives the full variable domain: GAGVSQSPRYKVTKRGQDVALRCDPISGHVSLYWYRQALGQGPEFLTYFNYEAQQDKSGLPNDRFSAERPEGSISTLTIQRTEQRDSAMYRCASSLGQGLAEAFFGQGTRLTVV.

This clone was counted between two and nine times. The rearrangement uses TRBV6-1 and TRBJ2-7; 9 bases line up with TRBD2. Trimming at V came to 2 bases and at J to 4 bases, leaving 6 bases not matched to a gene. CDR1 is MNHNS and CDR2 is SASEGT in the germline V gene. The CDR3 runs to 15 residues. CDR3 coding DNA: TGTGCCAGCAGTGAACAAGCGGGGGGCGATTACGAGCAGTACTTC. This codes for CASSEQAGGDYEQYF.

The V gene is TRBV11-2, the J gene TRBJ1-5; D is unresolved. V lost 5 bases, J lost 9 bases, and 17 bases lay in between. This CDR3 is built from 14 residues. Germline V CDR1 and CDR2: SGHAT, FQNNGV. The CDR3 region is CASSERAAAGPQHF. In DNA form, the CDR3 reads TGTGCCAGCAGCGAAAGGGCCGCGGCGGGGCCCCAGCATTTT.

This chain uses TRBV4-3 with TRBJ1-6; D may be TRBD1 (5 bases). V was cut by 2 bases and J by 7 bases, with 15 bases left in between. Germline V lookup: CDR1 LGHNA, CDR2 YSLEER. There are 16 residues in the CDR3. This chain's CDR3 is CASSQNAGLGNSPLHF. The CDR3 region has the DNA TGCGCCAGCAGCCAAAACGCGGGGCTCGGGAATTCACCCCTCCACTTT.

This rearrangement joins TRBV19 to TRBJ2-2; 9 nucleotides match TRBD1. Germline lookup yields CDR1 LNHDA and CDR2 SQIVND (reference sequence). Trimming removed 9 bases from V and 7 bases from J; junction bases left unmatched: 12. The CDR3 has 15 amino acids. The CDR3 spells CASHPTQGAGGELFF. The DNA of the CDR3 is TGTGCCAGCCACCCCACACAGGGGGCGGGCGGGGAGCTGTTTTTT. Filled out from reference TRBV19 and TRBJ2-2, the complete variable domain reads DGGITQSPKYLFRKEGQNVTLSCEQNLNHDAMYWYRQDPGQGLRLIYYSQIVNDFQKGDIAEGYSVSREKKESFPLTVTSAQKNPTAFYLCASHPTQGAGGELFFGEGSRLTVL.

The CDR3 here is CASSEQGAIDTQYF. Written as DNA, the CDR3 is TGTGCCAGCAGTGAACAGGGGGCAATAGATACGCAGTATTTT. The rearrangement joins TRBV6-1 to TRBJ2-3, with 8 nucleotides matching TRBD1. After removal of 2 bases from V and 5 bases from J, the junction contained 3 bases not matched to a gene. Germline assignment: CDR1 MNHNS and CDR2 SASEGT. This CDR3 is 14 amino acids long.

This clone was seen more than once but under ten times. V gene TRBV9 combines with J gene TRBJ1-1, with 9 positions matching TRBD1. V dropped 0 bases and J dropped 8; count of bases not matched to a gene: 2. The CDR3 is 13 residues long. Per the germline V gene, CDR1 is SGDLS and CDR2 is YYNGEE. The CDR3 region is CASSVEGQGEAFF. CDR3 coding DNA: TGTGCCAGCAGCGTAGAGGGACAGGGAGAAGCTTTCTTT. The full variable domain, completed using reference TRBV9 and TRBJ1-1, is DSGVTQTPKHLITATGQRVTLRCSPRSGDLSVYWYQQSLDQGLQFLIQYYNGEERAKGNILERFSAQQFPDLHSELNLSSLELGDSALYFCASSVEGQGEAFFGQGTRLTVV.

The rearrangement joins TRBV7-2 to TRBJ2-4; 7 nucleotides line up with TRBD1. The germline V gene encodes CDR1 SGHTA and CDR2 FQGNSA. Trimming took 5 bases from V and 0 from J; bases not matched to a gene: 10. The CDR3 consists of 17 residues. This CDR3 reads CASSQNTGAGAKNIQYF. Here the CDR3 DNA reads TGTGCCAGCAGCCAAAACACAGGGGCTGGAGCCAAAAACATTCAGTACTTC.

This clone was picked up a small number of times. This sequence joins TRBV5-1 and TRBJ2-7, with D perhaps TRBD2 (5 bases). Trimming cost V 0 bases and J 2 bases, with 21 bases left between them. Per germline, CDR1 SGHRS and CDR2 YFSETQ. CDR3 length: 18 residues. The CDR3 loop reads CASSLDLLAEGRPYEQYF. The CDR3 DNA reads TGCGCCAGCAGCTTGGATCTTTTGGCAGAGGGAAGGCCCTACGAGCAGTACTTC.

Only a few counts were recorded for this clone. This sequence joins TRBV25-1 and TRBJ2-3, with D possibly being TRBD1 (5 bases). The CDR3 length is 13 residues. The germline V gene encodes CDR1 MGHDK and CDR2 SYGVNS. Trimming pared 7 bases from V and 3 bases from J, leaving 11 bases between. CDR3 residues: CASTIQGTDTQYF. The CDR3 region has the DNA TGTGCCAGCACAATTCAGGGAACAGATACGCAGTATTTT.

This clone has only a few counts. The chain carries TRBV6-5 and TRBJ2-6, with D unresolved. Deletions cut 2 bases from V and 0 bases from J, with 5 bases between. The CDR3 covers 15 residues. Germline CDR1 is MNHEY and CDR2 is SVGAGI. In DNA form, the CDR3 reads TGTGCCAGCAGTTACGAGCGCTCTGGGGCCAACGTCCTGACTTTC. This encodes CASSYERSGANVLTF.

This clone has more than one count but fewer than ten. The V and J genes are TRBV21-1 and TRBJ2-1; whether TRBD1, the table's D call, matches the DNA was not checked. TRBV21-1 counts as a pseudogene. CDR3 size: 12 residues. The CDR3 region is CASSPRQHEQFF. The CDR3, as DNA: TGTGCCAGCAGCCCTCGACAGCATGAGCAGTTCTTC.